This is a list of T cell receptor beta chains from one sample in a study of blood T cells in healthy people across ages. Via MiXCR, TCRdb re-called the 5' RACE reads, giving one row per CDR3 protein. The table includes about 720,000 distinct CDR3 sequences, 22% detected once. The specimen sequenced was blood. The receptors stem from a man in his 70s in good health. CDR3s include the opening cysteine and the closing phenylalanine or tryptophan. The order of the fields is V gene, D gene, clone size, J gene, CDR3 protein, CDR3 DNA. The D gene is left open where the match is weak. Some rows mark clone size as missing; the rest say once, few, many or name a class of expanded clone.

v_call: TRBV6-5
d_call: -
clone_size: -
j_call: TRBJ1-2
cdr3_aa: CASAGEGIVPSYGYTF
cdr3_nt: TGTGCCAGCGCTGGGGAGGGAATCGTCCCGAGCTATGGCTACACCTTC

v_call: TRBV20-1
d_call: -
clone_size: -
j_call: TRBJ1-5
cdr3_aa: CSARDPGRQPQHF
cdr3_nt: TGCAGTGCTAGAGATCCCGGCAGGCAGCCCCAGCATTTT

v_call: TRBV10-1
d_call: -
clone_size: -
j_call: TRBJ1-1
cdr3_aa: CASRESGSANTEAFF
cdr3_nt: TGCGCCAGCAGGGAGTCCGGTAGCGCGAACACTGAAGCTTTCTTT

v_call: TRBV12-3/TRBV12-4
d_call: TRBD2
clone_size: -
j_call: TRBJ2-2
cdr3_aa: CASSLAGAGVTGELFF
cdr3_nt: TGTGCCAGCAGTTTAGCGGGAGCGGGAGTCACCGGGGAGCTGTTTTTT

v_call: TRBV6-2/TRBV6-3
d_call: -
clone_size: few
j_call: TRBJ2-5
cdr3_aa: CASIKWRGEETQYF
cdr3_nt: TGTGCCAGCATCAAATGGAGGGGGGAAGAGACCCAGTACTTC

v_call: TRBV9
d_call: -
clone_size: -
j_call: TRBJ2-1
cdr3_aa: CASSASAKQFF
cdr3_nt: TGTGCCAGCAGCGCTAGCGCGAAGCAGTTCTTC

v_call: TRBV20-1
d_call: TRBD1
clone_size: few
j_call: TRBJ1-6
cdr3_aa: CSASSGGFNSPLHF
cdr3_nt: TGCAGTGCTAGTTCAGGGGGCTTCAATTCACCCCTCCACTTT

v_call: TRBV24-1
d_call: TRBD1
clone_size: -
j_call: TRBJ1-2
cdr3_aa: CATSETGGTDYTF
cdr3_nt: TGTGCCACCAGTGAAACAGGGGGCACGGACTACACCTTC

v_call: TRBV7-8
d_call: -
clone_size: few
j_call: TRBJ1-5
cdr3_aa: CASSLVGPNQPQHF
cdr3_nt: TGTGCCAGCAGCTTAGTTGGGCCGAATCAGCCCCAGCATTTT

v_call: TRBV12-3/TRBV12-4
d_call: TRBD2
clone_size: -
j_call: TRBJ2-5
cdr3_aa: CASSESWNPAGDQETQYF
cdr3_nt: TGTGCCAGCAGCGAGAGTTGGAACCCAGCGGGAGATCAAGAGACCCAGTACTTC

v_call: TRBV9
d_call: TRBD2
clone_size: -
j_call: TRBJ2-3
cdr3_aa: CASSIGGGQDTQYF
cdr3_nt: TGTGCCAGCAGTATCGGGGGGGGCCAAGATACGCAGTATTTT

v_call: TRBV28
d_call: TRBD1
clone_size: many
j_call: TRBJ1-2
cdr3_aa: CASRGQGANYGYTF
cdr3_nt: TGTGCCAGCAGGGGACAGGGAGCTAACTATGGCTACACCTTC

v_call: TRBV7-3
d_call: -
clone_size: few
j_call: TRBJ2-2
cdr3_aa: CASSLSRAGPGELFF
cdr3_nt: TGTGCCAGCAGCTTAAGCAGGGCGGGTCCCGGGGAGCTGTTTTTT

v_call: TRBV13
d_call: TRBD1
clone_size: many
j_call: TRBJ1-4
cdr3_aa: CASSLRGPGEKLFF
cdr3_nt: TGTGCCAGCAGCTTAAGGGGGCCGGGGGAAAAACTGTTTTTT

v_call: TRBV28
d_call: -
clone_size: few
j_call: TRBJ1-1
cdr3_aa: CASRKAGAGPEAFF
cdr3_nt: TGTGCCAGCAGGAAAGCCGGGGCAGGCCCTGAAGCTTTCTTT

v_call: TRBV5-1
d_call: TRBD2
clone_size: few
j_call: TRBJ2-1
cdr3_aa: CASSLVGLAGGDEQFF
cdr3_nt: TGCGCCAGCAGCTTGGTAGGACTAGCGGGAGGGGATGAGCAGTTCTTC

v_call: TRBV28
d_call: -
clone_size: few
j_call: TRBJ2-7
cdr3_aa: CASRDRLYEQYF
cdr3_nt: TGTGCCAGCCGGGACCGACTCTACGAGCAGTACTTC

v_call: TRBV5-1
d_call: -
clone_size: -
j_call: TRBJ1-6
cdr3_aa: CASSQDSYSPLHF
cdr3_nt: TGCGCCAGCAGCCAGGACAGTTATTCACCCCTCCACTTT

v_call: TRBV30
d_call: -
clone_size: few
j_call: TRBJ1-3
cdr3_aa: CAWSLGRSGNTIYF
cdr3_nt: TGTGCCTGGAGTTTAGGGCGCTCTGGAAACACCATATATTTT

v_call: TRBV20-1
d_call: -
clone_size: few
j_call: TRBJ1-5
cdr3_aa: CSARLGEQPQHF
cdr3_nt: TGCAGTGCTAGACTGGGGGAACAGCCCCAGCATTTT

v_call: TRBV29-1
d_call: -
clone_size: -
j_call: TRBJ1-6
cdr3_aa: CSVAAQDNSPLHF
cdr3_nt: TGCAGCGTTGCTGCCCAGGATAATTCACCCCTCCACTTT

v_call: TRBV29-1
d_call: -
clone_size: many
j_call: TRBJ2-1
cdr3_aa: CSVEDGTRPSVQFF
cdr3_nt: TGCAGCGTTGAAGATGGAACAAGGCCATCTGTGCAGTTCTTC

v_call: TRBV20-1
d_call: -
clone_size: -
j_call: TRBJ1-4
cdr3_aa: CSARDPQLTEKLFF
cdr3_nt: TGCAGTGCTAGAGATCCCCAACTAACTGAAAAACTGTTTTTT

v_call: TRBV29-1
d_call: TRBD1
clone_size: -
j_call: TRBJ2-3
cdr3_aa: CSVVPSQGASGDTQYF
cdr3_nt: TGCAGCGTTGTACCCTCTCAGGGGGCCAGTGGGGATACGCAGTATTTT

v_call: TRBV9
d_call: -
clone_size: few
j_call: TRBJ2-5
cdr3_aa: CASSATGLKETQYF
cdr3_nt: TGTGCCAGCAGCGCAACGGGACTGAAAGAGACCCAGTACTTC

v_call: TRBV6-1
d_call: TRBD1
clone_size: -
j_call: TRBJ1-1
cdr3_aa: CAIDKGGGQGMRNTEAFF
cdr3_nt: TGTGCCATCGATAAGGGGGGGGGACAGGGAATGAGGAACACTGAAGCTTTCTTT

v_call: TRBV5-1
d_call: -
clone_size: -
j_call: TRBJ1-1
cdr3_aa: CASSPGGANTEAFF
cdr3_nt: TGCGCCAGCAGTCCTGGGGGGGCGAACACTGAAGCTTTCTTT

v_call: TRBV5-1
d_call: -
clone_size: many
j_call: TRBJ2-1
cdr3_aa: CASSPEVGYSYNEQFF
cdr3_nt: TGCGCCAGCAGCCCGGAGGTGGGTTACTCCTACAATGAGCAGTTCTTC

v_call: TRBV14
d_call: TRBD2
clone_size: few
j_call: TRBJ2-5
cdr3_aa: CASTRRGLAVQETQYF
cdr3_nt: TGTGCCAGCACCCGAAGAGGGCTAGCGGTACAAGAGACCCAGTACTTC

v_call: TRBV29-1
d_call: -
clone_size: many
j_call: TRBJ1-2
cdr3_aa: CSVDRAYGYTF
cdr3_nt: TGCAGCGTTGACCGTGCCTATGGCTACACCTTC

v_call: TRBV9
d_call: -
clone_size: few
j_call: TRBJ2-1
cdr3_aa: CASSPRWDEQFF
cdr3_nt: TGTGCCAGCAGCCCCCGCTGGGATGAGCAGTTCTTC

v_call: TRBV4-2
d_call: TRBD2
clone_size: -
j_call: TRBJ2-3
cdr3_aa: CASSWRSGTSGGVDTQYF
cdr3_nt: TGTGCCAGCAGCTGGCGAAGCGGTACTAGCGGGGGGGTAGATACGCAGTATTTT

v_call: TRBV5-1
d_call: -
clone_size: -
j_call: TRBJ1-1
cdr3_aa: CASSLAVSGMRVTTEAFF
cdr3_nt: TGCGCCAGCAGCTTGGCCGTTTCTGGGATGAGGGTCACCACTGAAGCTTTCTTT

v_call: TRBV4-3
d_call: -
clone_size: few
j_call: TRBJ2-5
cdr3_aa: CASSQGHGETQYF
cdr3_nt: TGCGCCAGCAGCCAAGGGCACGGAGAGACCCAGTACTTC

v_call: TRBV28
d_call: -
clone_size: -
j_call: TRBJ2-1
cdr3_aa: CASTPGSRSYNEQFF
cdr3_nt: TGTGCCAGCACCCCGGGCTCCCGGTCCTACAATGAGCAGTTCTTC

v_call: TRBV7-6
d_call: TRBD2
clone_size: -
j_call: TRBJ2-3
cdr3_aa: CASSSEREGEDTQYF
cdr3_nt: TGTGCCAGCAGCTCAGAGCGGGAGGGGGAGGATACGCAGTATTTT

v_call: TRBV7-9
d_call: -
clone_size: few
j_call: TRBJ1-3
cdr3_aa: CASRQGSSGNTIYF
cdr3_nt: TGTGCCAGCCGTCAGGGGTCCTCTGGAAACACCATATATTTT

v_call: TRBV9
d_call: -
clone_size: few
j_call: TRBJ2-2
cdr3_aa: CASSPIDTGELFF
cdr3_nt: TGTGCCAGCAGCCCCATTGACACCGGGGAGCTGTTTTTT

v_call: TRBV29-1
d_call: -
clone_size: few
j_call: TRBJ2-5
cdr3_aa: CSVALAPETQYF
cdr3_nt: TGCAGCGTTGCCCTAGCCCCAGAGACCCAGTACTTC

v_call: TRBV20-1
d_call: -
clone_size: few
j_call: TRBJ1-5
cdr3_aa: CSALGMGQPQHF
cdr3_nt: TGCAGTGCACTGGGTATGGGTCAGCCCCAGCATTTT

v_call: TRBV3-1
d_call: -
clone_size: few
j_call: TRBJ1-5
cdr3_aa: CASSQGYSGAQHF
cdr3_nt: TGTGCCAGCAGCCAAGGCTACTCTGGGGCCCAGCATTTT

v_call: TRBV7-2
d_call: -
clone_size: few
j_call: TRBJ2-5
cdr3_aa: CASSPGTGWETQYF
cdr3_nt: TGTGCCAGCAGCCCGGGGACTGGTTGGGAGACCCAGTACTTC

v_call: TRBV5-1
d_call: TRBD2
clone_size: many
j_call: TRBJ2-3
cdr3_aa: CASSLLAGGPLDTQYF
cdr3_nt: TGCGCCAGCAGCTTGCTAGCGGGGGGGCCTCTAGATACGCAGTATTTT

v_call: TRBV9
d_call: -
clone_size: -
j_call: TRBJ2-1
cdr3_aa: CASSADINEQFF
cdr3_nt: TGTGCCAGCAGCGCTGACATTAATGAGCAGTTCTTC

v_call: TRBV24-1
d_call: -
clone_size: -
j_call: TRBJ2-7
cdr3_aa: CATSDPRDSYEQYF
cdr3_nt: TGTGCCACCAGTGATCCCCGGGACTCCTACGAGCAGTACTTC

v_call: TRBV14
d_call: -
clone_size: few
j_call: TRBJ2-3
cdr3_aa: CASSLWLASSTDTQYF
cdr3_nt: TGTGCCAGCAGCCTGTGGTTAGCCTCTAGCACAGATACGCAGTATTTT

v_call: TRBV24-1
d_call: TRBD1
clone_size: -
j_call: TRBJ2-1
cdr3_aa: CATSDLRGPHEQFF
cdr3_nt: TGTGCCACCAGTGATTTGAGGGGGCCGCATGAGCAGTTCTTC

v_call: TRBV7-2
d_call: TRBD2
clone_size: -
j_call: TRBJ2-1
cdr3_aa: CASSLVGYGRARINEQFF
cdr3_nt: TGTGCCAGCAGCTTAGTAGGTTACGGGAGGGCCAGAATCAATGAGCAGTTCTTC

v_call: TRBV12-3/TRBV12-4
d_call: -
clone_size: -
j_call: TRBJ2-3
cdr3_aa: CASSPLVATDTQYF
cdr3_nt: TGTGCCAGCAGTCCACTGGTCGCCACAGATACGCAGTATTTT

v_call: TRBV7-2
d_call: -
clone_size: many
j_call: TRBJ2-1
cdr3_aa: CASSLASLNQFF
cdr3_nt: TGTGCCAGCAGTTTAGCTAGTTTGAACCAGTTCTTC

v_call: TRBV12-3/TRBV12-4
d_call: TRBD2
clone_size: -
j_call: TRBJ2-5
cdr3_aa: CASSLSLLAGLKGTQYF
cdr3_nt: TGTGCCAGCAGTTTAAGCCTACTAGCGGGGCTAAAAGGGACCCAGTACTTC

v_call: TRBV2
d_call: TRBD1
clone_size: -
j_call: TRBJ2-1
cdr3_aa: CASSGDRGTGEQFF
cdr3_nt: TGTGCCAGCAGTGGTGACAGGGGTACTGGTGAGCAGTTCTTC

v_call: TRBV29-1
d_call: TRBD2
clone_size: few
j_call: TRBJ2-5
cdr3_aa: CSVDGGGAGETQYF
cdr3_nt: TGCAGCGTTGATGGCGGGGGGGCCGGAGAGACCCAGTACTTC

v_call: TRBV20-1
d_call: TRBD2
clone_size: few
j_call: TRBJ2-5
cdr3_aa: CSASPAGGWETQYF
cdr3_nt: TGCAGTGCTAGCCCGGCGGGAGGGTGGGAGACCCAGTACTTC